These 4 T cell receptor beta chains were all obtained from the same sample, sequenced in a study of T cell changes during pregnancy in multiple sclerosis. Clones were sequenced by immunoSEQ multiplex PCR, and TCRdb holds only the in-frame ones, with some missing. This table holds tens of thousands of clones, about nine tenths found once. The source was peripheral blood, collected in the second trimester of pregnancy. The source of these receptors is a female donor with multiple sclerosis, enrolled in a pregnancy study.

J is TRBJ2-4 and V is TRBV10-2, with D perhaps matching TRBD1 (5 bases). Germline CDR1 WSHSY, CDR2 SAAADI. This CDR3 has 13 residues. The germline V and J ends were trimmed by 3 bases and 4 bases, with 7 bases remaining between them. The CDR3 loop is CASSDDSKNIQYF. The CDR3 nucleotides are TGCGCCAGCAGTGATGACAGTAAAAACATTCAGTACTTC.

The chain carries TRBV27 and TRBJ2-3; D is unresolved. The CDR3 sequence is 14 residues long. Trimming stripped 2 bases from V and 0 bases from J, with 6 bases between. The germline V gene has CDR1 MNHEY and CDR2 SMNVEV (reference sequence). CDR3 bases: TGTGCCAGCAGTTTACAGGCTAGCACAGATACGCAGTATTTT. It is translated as CASSLQASTDTQYF.

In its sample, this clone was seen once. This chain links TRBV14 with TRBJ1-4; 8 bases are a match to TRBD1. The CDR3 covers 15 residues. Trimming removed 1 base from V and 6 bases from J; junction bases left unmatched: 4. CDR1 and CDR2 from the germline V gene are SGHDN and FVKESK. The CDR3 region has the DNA TGTGCCAGCAGCCAAGGACAGGGGATTGATGAAAAACTGTTTTTT. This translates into CASSQGQGIDEKLFF. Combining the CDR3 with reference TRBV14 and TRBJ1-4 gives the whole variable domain EAGVTQFPSHSVIEKGQTVTLRCDPISGHDNLYWYRRVMGKEIKFLLHFVKESKQDESGMPNNRFLAERTGGTYSTLKVQPAELEDSGVYFCASSQGQGIDEKLFFGSGTQLSVL.

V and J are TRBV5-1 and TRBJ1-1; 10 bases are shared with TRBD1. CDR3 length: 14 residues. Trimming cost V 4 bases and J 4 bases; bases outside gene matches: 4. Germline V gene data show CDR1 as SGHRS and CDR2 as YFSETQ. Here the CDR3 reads CASSRTGGSTEAFF. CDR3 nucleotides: TGCGCCAGCAGCAGGACAGGGGGAAGCACTGAAGCTTTCTTT.